The next 10 T cell receptor beta chains were all read from a single sample in a study of blood T cell repertoires in COVID-19. Libraries were prepared by immunoSEQ multiplex PCR; TCRdb keeps only in-frame clonotypes and omits some of them. Of some 200,000 clones in the sample, approximately 90% were seen once. Sample: PBMCs or T cells enriched from blood (not recorded which). These receptors were collected from a woman in her twenties or thirties who had recovered from COVID-19.

The chain has TRBV6-5 and TRBJ2-3; TRBD2 matches 7 bases. Germline V lookup: CDR1 MNHEY, CDR2 SVGAGI. This CDR3 region has 16 residues. The V gene end was trimmed by 2 bases and the J gene end by 5 bases; junction bases not matched to a gene: 10. The CDR3 region is CASSYGIGGGIDTQYF. CDR3 sequence (DNA): TGTGCCAGCAGTTACGGTATCGGGGGAGGGATAGATACGCAGTATTTT.

The V and J genes are TRBV27 and TRBJ1-2; unclear D gene. The germline gives CDR1 MNHEY, CDR2 SMNVEV (reference sequence). The CDR3 spans 16 residues. V lost 6 bases and J lost 4, with 21 bases in between. The DNA for the CDR3 is TGTGCCAGCAGACACGGGTTCCTATCTTCGTCCTATGGCTACACCTTC. Its translation is CASRHGFLSSSYGYTF.

The CDR3 reads CASSLDFGEAFF. CDR3 sequence (DNA): TGTGCCAGCAGCTTAGATTTCGGTGAAGCTTTCTTT. The rearrangement uses TRBV11-3 and TRBJ1-1; D remains unclear. The CDR3 extends over 12 amino acids. Per the germline V gene, CDR1 is SGHNT and CDR2 is YENEEA. Trimming left V 0 bases short and J 7 bases short, with 6 bases between.

The chain joins TRBV28 to TRBJ2-7; weak D call: TRBD1 (5 bases). This CDR3 comprises 15 residues. Trimming left V 2 bases short and J 6 bases short, with 17 bases between. The germline CDR1 and CDR2 sequences are MDHEN and SYDVKM. CDR3 residues: CASSLQGSPPGEQYF. The CDR3 nucleotides read TGTGCCAGCAGTTTACAGGGAAGCCCCCCCGGCGAGCAGTACTTC.

The chain links TRBV7-2 to TRBJ2-3; tentatively, D is TRBD2 (7 bases). Germline loops: CDR1 SGHTA, CDR2 FQGNSA. V was clipped by 3 bases and J by 6 bases, with 16 bases between them. There are 15 residues in the CDR3. The CDR3 is CASSFRRGTRDTQYF. In DNA form, the CDR3 reads TGTGCCAGCAGCTTTCGGCGGGGGACAAGGGATACGCAGTATTTT.

The chain uses TRBV7-2 and TRBJ1-4, with TRBD1 identical over 11 bases. V was pared by 5 bases and J by 5 bases, with 4 bases of the junction left unmatched. The CDR3 has 15 residues. Germline CDR1 is SGHTA and CDR2 is FQGNSA. The CDR3 sequence: CASSKDRGRNEKLFF. As DNA, the CDR3 is TGTGCCAGCAGCAAGGACAGGGGGCGAAATGAAAAACTGTTTTTT.

This sequence joins TRBV18 and TRBJ2-5, with TRBD2 matching 8 bases. CDR3 length: 14 residues. Losses at the gene ends were 0 bases for V and 5 bases for J; bases not matched to a gene: 2. CDR1 and CDR2 (germline): KGHSH, LQKENI. This chain's CDR3 is CASSPPGRVETQYF. The CDR3 DNA reads TGTGCCAGCTCACCACCCGGGAGGGTGGAGACCCAGTACTTC.

The genes are TRBV29-1 and TRBJ2-1; 9 bases match TRBD1. V lost 7 bases, J lost 6 bases, and 13 bases stayed unmatched. The germline CDR1 and CDR2 sequences are SQVTM and ANQGSEA. The CDR3 covers 15 residues. The CDR3 DNA reads TGCAGCGCCTACCTGGGACAGGGTCAGAGCAATGAGCAGTTCTTC. Translation gives CSAYLGQGQSNEQFF.

This clone was seen once. The genes are TRBV4-2 and TRBJ1-2; D possibly corresponds to TRBD1 (5 bases). In germline, CDR1 is LGHNA, CDR2 YNFKEQ. Between the trimmed V and J ends, which lost 0 bases and 4 bases, there was a span of 18 bases. The CDR3 is 17 amino acids. The CDR3 spells CASSQDLRGEVAYGYTF. DNA for the CDR3: TGTGCCAGCAGCCAAGATCTGAGAGGGGAGGTGGCCTATGGCTACACCTTC.

The CDR3 bases are TGTGCCAGCAGCTTAGATCCCCCCCGGGAGAACTACGAGCAGTACTTC. It specifies CASSLDPPRENYEQYF. The rearrangement joins TRBV11-3 to TRBJ2-7; D is possibly TRBD2 (6 bases). The CDR3 runs 16 residues. V lost 0 bases to trimming and J lost 3 bases, with 15 bases between them. The germline CDR1 and CDR2 sequences are SGHNT and YENEEA.